These 4 T cell receptor beta chains came from one sample sequenced in a study of cytomegalovirus exposure and HLA in healthy donors. Primers: 60 Vbeta forward and 13 Jbeta reverse. Sequencing used immunoSEQ multiplex PCR; TCRdb keeps in-frame clones, though not all of them. The table has 100,000 or so clones, approximately 80% seen once. Sequencing input: PBMCs. The receptors here all came from a female donor in good health and CMV-seropositive.

This chain links TRBV14 with TRBJ1-2, with 7 nucleotides matching TRBD1. Germline trimming cut 3 bases from V and 6 bases from J; bases unmatched to any gene: 10. CDR1 SGHDN and CDR2 FVKESK come from the germline V gene. The CDR3 covers 15 residues. CDR3 amino acids: CASSHRQGPRHGYTF. As DNA, the CDR3 is TGTGCCAGCAGCCACCGACAGGGCCCTCGACATGGCTACACCTTC.

The V call is TRBV7-2, the J call TRBJ1-5; 7 bases match TRBD1. Germline loops: CDR1 SGHTA, CDR2 FQGNSA. The CDR3 has 15 amino acids. The V and J ends lost 5 bases and 5 bases, in that order; junction bases with no gene match: 9. The CDR3 nucleotides are TGTGCCAGCAGCCTCGGCGACAGGGCCGATCAGCCCCAGCATTTT. Translating gives CASSLGDRADQPQHF.

The V call is TRBV27, the J call TRBJ2-7; TRBD2 agrees at 11 bases. With 2 bases clipped from V and 3 bases from J, the junction kept 3 bases outside the gene matches. The CDR3 extends over 15 amino acids. Germline V gene sequence: CDR1 MNHEY, CDR2 SMNVEV (reference sequence). The CDR3 reads CASSLIAGGYYEQYF. In nucleotides, the CDR3 is TGTGCCAGCAGTTTAATAGCGGGGGGGTACTACGAGCAGTACTTC.

The chain joins TRBV4-1 to TRBJ2-3, with D unresolved. Germline V gene data show CDR1 as MGHRA and CDR2 as YSYEKL. The V end was cut by 0 bases, the J end by 2 bases, with 12 bases between. The CDR3 is 16 amino acids. The CDR3: CASSQDASPTTDTQYF. The CDR3 coding sequence is TGCGCCAGCAGCCAAGATGCAAGCCCCACCACAGATACGCAGTATTTT.